A single sample is the source of the 2 T cell receptor beta chains below, sequenced in a study of T-cell reconstitution after alpha-beta-depleted transplantation in children. TCRbeta library preparation incorporated unique molecular identifiers. MiXCR, run by TCRdb on the PCR reads, gives a single entry per CDR3 protein. This table holds some 450,000 distinct CDR3 sequences, about 40% found once. Sequenced here: PBMCs, sampled before TCRalphabeta/CD19-depleted stem cell transplant. The receptor set was obtained from a girl aged 2 to 10 with aplastic anemia, due to receive a stem cell transplant.

The genes are TRBV4-1 and TRBJ2-7; D is unresolved. This CDR3 spans 14 amino acids. Germline V lookup: CDR1 MGHRA, CDR2 YSYEKL. Trimming removed 1 base at V and 2 bases at J, with 9 bases between. The CDR3 is CASSQGWGTYEQYF. In DNA, the CDR3 is TGCGCCAGCAGCCAAGGTTGGGGAACCTACGAGCAGTACTTC.

This clonotype occurred a few times. V gene TRBV20-1 combines with J gene TRBJ2-1; D gene uncertain. Trimming cost V 6 bases and J 3 bases, with 15 bases left between them. CDR3 size: 14 residues. Germline loops: CDR1 DFQATT, CDR2 SNEGSKA (reference sequence). CDR3 in DNA: TGCAGTGCCGGGCCGGTACTATACTACAATGAGCAGTTCTTC. It encodes CSAGPVLYYNEQFF.